This entry is about one TCR beta chain. The data were taken from a study of control samples from healthy donors and cancer patients. Germline CDR1 is MGHRA and CDR2 is YSYEKL. The trim removed 6 bases at V and 1 base at J, leaving 4 bases unmatched. The CDR3 contains 14 residues. The assay was immunoSEQ multiplex PCR, and TCRdb's table has in-frame clones only and misses some. The top ten hold about 5% of the sample, which has some 140,000 clones, 94% seen once. This sequence joins TRBV4-1 and TRBJ1-1; 8 bases agree with TRBD1. The clonotype comes from a man aged 35 to 55 in good health. The sequencing input was blood. The chain's CDR3 is CASRLQGANTEAFF. The CDR3 nucleotides are TGCGCCAGCAGATTGCAGGGGGCGAACACTGAAGCTTTCTTT.